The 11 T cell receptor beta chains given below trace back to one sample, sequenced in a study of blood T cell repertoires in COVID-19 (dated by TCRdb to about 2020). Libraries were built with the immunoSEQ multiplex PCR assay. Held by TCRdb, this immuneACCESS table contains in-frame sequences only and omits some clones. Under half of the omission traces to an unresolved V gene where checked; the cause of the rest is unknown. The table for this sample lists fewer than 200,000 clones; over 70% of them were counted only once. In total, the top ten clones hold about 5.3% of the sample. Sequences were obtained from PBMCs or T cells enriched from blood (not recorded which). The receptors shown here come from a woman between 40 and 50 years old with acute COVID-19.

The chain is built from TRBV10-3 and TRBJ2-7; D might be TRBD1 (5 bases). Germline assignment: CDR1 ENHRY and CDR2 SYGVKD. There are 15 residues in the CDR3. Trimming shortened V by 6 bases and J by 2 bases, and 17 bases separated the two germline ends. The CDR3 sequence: CAISAGKLGPYEQYF. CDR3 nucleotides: TGTGCCATCAGCGCAGGGAAGTTGGGGCCCTACGAGCAGTACTTC.

The DNA of the CDR3 is TGTGCCAGCAGTGAATACTACTCTGATACGCAGTATTTT. It codes for CASSEYYSDTQYF. V and J are TRBV25-1 and TRBJ2-3; no firm D call. The length of the CDR3 is 13 residues. Germline V gene data show CDR1 as MGHDK and CDR2 as SYGVNS. V lost 0 bases, J lost 6 bases, and 7 bases lay in between.

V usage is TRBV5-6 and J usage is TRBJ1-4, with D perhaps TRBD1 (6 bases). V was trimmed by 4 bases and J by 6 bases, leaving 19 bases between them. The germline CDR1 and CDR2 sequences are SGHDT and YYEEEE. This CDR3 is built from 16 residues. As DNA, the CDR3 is TGTGCCAGCAGCCCCAATTTCGGGGGGCCAGATGAAAAACTGTTTTTT. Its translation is CASSPNFGGPDEKLFF.

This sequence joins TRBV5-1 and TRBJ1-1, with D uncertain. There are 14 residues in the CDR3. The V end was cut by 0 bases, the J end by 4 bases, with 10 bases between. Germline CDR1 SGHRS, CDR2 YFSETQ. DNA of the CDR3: TGCGCCAGCAGCTTGGAGGGAGGCGGCACTGAAGCTTTCTTT. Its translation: CASSLEGGGTEAFF.

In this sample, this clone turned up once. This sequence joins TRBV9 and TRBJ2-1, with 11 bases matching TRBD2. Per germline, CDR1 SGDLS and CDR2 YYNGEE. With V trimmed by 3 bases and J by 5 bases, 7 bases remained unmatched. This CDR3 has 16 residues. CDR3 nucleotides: TGTGCCAGCAGCGCTCAGACTAGCGGGATTGACAATGAGCAGTTCTTC. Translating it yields CASSAQTSGIDNEQFF.

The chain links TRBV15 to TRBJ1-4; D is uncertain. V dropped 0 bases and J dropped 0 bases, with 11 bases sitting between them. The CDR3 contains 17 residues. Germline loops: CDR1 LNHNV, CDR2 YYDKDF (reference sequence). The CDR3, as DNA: TGTGCCACCAGCAGAGATCTGGTAGCTGCAACTAATGAAAAACTGTTTTTT. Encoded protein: CATSRDLVAATNEKLFF.

CDR3 protein: CASSRGQGLFGNTIYF. The DNA for the CDR3 is TGCGCCAGCAGCCGAGGACAGGGTCTTTTTGGAAACACCATATATTTT. The genes are TRBV5-1 and TRBJ1-3, with TRBD1 matching 8 bases. Germline V gene data show CDR1 as SGHRS and CDR2 as YFSETQ. The CDR3 has 16 residues. V shed 4 bases and J 3 bases; nucleotides not matched to a gene: 9.

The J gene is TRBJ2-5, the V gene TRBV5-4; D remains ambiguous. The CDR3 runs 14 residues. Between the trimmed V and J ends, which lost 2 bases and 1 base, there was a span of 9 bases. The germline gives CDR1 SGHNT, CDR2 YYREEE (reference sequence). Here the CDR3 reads CASSFESTQETQYF. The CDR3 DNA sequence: TGTGCCAGCAGCTTCGAGTCTACCCAAGAGACCCAGTACTTC.

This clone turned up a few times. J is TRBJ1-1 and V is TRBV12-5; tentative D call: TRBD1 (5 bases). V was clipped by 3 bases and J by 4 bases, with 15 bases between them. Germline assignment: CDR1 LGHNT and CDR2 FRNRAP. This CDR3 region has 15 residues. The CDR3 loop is CASGFISGLFTEAFF. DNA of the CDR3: TGTGCTAGTGGTTTTATCTCGGGACTTTTCACTGAAGCTTTCTTT.

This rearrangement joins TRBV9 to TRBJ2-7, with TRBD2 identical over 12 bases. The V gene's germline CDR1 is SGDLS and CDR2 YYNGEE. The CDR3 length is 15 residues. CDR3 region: CASSPGLAGSYEQYF. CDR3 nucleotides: TGTGCAAGCTCCCCTGGACTAGCGGGATCCTACGAGCAGTACTTC.

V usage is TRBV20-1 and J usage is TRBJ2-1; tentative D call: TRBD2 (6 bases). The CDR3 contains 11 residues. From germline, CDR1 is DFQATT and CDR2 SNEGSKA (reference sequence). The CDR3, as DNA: TGCAAGACTAGCTCCTACAATGAGCAGTTCTTC. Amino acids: CKTSSYNEQFF.